Following are 29 T cell receptor beta chains from one sample sequenced in a study of T cell repertoires in cytomegalovirus infection. TCRdb passed the reads through MiXCR, listing each CDR3 protein once. The profile covers about 740,000 distinct CDR3 sequences, with roughly 35% appearing a single time and roughly 2.8% taken by the ten largest. Sequenced sample: PBMCs. These receptors all stem from a human donor in good health (CMV status not recorded). Some clones in this sample may be carry-over from other donors' samples.

The rearrangement joins TRBV28 to TRBJ2-7, with D maybe TRBD1 (6 bases). CDR1 and CDR2 from the germline V gene are MDHEN and SYDVKM. Trimming stripped 6 bases from V and 2 bases from J, with 17 bases between. This CDR3 has 15 residues. CDR3 in amino acids: CASSQDRNVTYEQYF. The DNA of the CDR3 is TGTGCCAGCAGCCAAGACAGGAATGTAACCTACGAGCAGTACTTC.

This clonotype showed up just a few times. This chain connects TRBV10-3 to TRBJ2-7; 12 nucleotides agree with TRBD2. Germline CDR1 reads ENHRY; CDR2 reads SYGVKD. The trim removed 2 bases at V and 6 bases at J, leaving 5 bases unmatched. The CDR3 contains 15 residues. CDR3 loop: CAISEGLAGSSEQYF. CDR3 DNA: TGTGCCATCAGTGAGGGACTAGCGGGATCAAGCGAGCAGTACTTC.

This clonotype appeared many times. The DNA for the CDR3 is TGTGCCAGCAGCATTACTGCCGAGCAGTTCTTC. Translating gives CASSITAEQFF. The V gene is TRBV7-9, the J gene TRBJ2-1; D unresolved. This CDR3 contains 11 residues. Germline V lookup: CDR1 SEHNR, CDR2 FQNEAQ (reference sequence). Trimming pared 5 bases from V and 10 bases from J, leaving 9 bases between.

V and J are TRBV24-1 and TRBJ2-1, with 8 positions matching TRBD2. Germline lookup yields CDR1 KGHDR and CDR2 SFDVKD. With V trimmed by 3 bases and J by 5 bases, 11 bases remained unmatched. The CDR3 is 17 residues long. CDR3 bases: TGTGCCACCAGTGATCGGGGTCGAGCGGGGGCAGACAATGAGCAGTTCTTC. Protein product: CATSDRGRAGADNEQFF.

V usage is TRBV5-1 and J usage is TRBJ1-2, with D unclear. Germline V CDR1 and CDR2: SGHRS, YFSETQ. V was pared by 2 bases and J by 2 bases, with 13 bases between. The CDR3 consists of 15 residues. Written as DNA, the CDR3 is TGCGCCAGCAGCTTATCCGCCGGCCTGAACTATGGCTACACCTTC. Protein: CASSLSAGLNYGYTF.

This clonotype was picked up a small number of times. The gene calls are TRBV6-1 and TRBJ2-1; TRBD2 might be the D (5 bases). V dropped 3 bases and J dropped 7 bases, with 7 bases sitting between them. The germline V gene has CDR1 MNHNS and CDR2 SASEGT. The CDR3 runs 12 residues. CDR3: CASSDRENEQFF. CDR3 nucleotides: TGTGCCAGCAGTGACCGGGAAAATGAGCAGTTCTTC.

Regarding this clonotype: The conserved phenylalanine or tryptophan is not found at the CDR3 terminus, so this likely reflects a read error. The V and J genes are TRBV7-2 and TRBJ1-6, with D maybe TRBD1 (6 bases). Trimming stripped 7 bases from V and 2 bases from J, with 12 bases between. This CDR3 contains 15 residues. Germline-derived CDR1 and CDR2 are SGHTA and FQGNSA. CDR3: CASIGGATYNSPLHS. CDR3 in DNA: TGTGCCAGCATTGGGGGGGCCACCTATAATTCACCCCTCCACTCT.

This clonotype was recorded many times. The chain links TRBV7-2 to TRBJ1-4; D is perhaps TRBD1 (5 bases). Trimming took off 4 bases at V and 5 bases at J, with 11 bases between the two ends. The CDR3 spans 14 residues. CDR1 and CDR2 (germline): SGHTA, FQGNSA. The DNA for the CDR3 is TGTGCCAGCAGCTGGAGGAGGGGAAATGAAAAACTGTTTTTT. Translated, it gives CASSWRRGNEKLFF.

This clonotype was picked up a small number of times. The V call is TRBV4-1, the J call TRBJ1-5; perhaps TRBD1 as D (5 bases). V lost 3 bases and J lost 7, with 16 bases in between. Germline CDR1 and CDR2: MGHRA and YSYEKL. The CDR3 contains 15 residues. CDR3 in DNA: TGCGCCAGCAGCCACGTCGGGGGGGGTCTGCAGCCCCAGCATTTT. It translates to CASSHVGGGLQPQHF.

The chain joins TRBV7-6 to TRBJ2-5, with TRBD1 matching 12 bases. The CDR3 extends over 15 amino acids. Germline V lookup: CDR1 SGHVS, CDR2 FNYEAQ. Trimming took 5 bases from V and 5 from J; bases not matched to a gene: 6. CDR3 amino acids: CASSMGQGAQETQYF. The CDR3 DNA sequence: TGTGCCAGCAGCATGGGACAGGGGGCGCAGGAGACCCAGTACTTC.

This clonotype was seen ten or more times. The chain joins TRBV7-9 to TRBJ1-3; D call uncertain. V lost 3 bases and J lost 3, with 12 bases in between. From germline, CDR1 is SEHNR and CDR2 FQNEAQ (reference sequence). The CDR3 consists of 15 residues. In nucleotides, the CDR3 is TGTGCCAGCAGCTTCTTGGCGGGGAGTGGAAACACCATATATTTT. It is translated as CASSFLAGSGNTIYF. The full variable domain, completed using reference TRBV7-9 and TRBJ1-3, is DTGVSQNPRHKITKRGQNVTFRCDPISEHNRLYWYRQTLGQGPEFLTYFQNEAQLEKSRLLSDRFSAERPKGSFSTLEIQRTEQGDSAMYLCASSFLAGSGNTIYFGEGSWLTVV.

V gene TRBV19 combines with J gene TRBJ2-2; no clear D gene. Trimming pared 3 bases from V and 1 base from J, leaving 6 bases between. Germline loops: CDR1 LNHDA, CDR2 SQIVND (reference sequence). The CDR3 is made up of 14 amino acids. The CDR3 region is CASSIAKNTGELFF. The CDR3 DNA reads as TGTGCCAGTAGTATCGCCAAGAACACCGGGGAGCTGTTTTTT.

The rearrangement links TRBV4-1 to TRBJ2-3; tentative D call: TRBD2 (5 bases). Germline V CDR1 and CDR2: MGHRA, YSYEKL. V shed 4 bases and J shed 0 bases, with 17 bases lying between them. This CDR3 region has 17 residues. As DNA, the CDR3 is TGCGCCAGCAGCCGAAAAGCGGAGACGTCAAGCACAGATACGCAGTATTTT. It translates to CASSRKAETSSTDTQYF.

In this sample, this clonotype turned up many times. The rearrangement uses TRBV12-3 or TRBV12-4 and TRBJ1-1; D gene ambiguous. V lost 1 base and J 2 bases, leaving 14 bases between the germline ends. This CDR3 is built from 16 residues. CDR3 coding DNA: TGTGCCAGCAGTTTAGTATTAGGAGGGATCAACACTGAAGCTTTCTTT. Its translation: CASSLVLGGINTEAFF.

At least ten counts were recorded for this clonotype. The chain recombines TRBV7-6 with TRBJ2-1; 14 bases are a match to TRBD2. The CDR3 runs to 15 residues. Per the germline V gene, CDR1 is SGHVS and CDR2 is FNYEAQ. The V segment lost 5 bases and the J segment 8 bases; nucleotides outside the gene matches: 5. The chain's CDR3 is CASSRGLAGVDEQFF. CDR3 DNA sequence: TGTGCCAGCAGCCGGGGACTAGCGGGAGTGGATGAGCAGTTCTTC.

This clonotype has more than one count but fewer than ten. The J gene is TRBJ2-1, the V gene TRBV6-1; the D is unclear. This CDR3 is 11 amino acids long. V lost 5 bases, J lost 7 bases, and 6 bases lay in between. Germline V lookup: CDR1 MNHNS, CDR2 SASEGT. The CDR3 coding sequence is TGTGCCAGCAGTAAACTTAATGAGCAGTTCTTC. Amino acids: CASSKLNEQFF.

On this clonotype: Given a much more abundant clone one base away, this may be a read error. V is TRBV7-8 and J is TRBJ2-7, with 10 bases lining up with TRBD1. The CDR3 consists of 15 residues. Germline CDR1 and CDR2: SGHVS and FQNEAQ. The CDR3: CSSSLEGTGAYEQYF. The CDR3 bases are TGTTCCAGCAGCTTAGAGGGGACAGGGGCCTACGAGCAGTACTTC.

This clonotype was picked up a small number of times. Here the CDR3 reads CASSEAPLTGGTF. The CDR3 DNA reads as TGTGCCAGCAGTGAAGCGCCCCTGACAGGTGGCACCTTC. The gene calls are TRBV6-1 and TRBJ1-2; TRBD1 is a possible D gene (6 bases). Germline V gene lookup returns CDR1 MNHNS and CDR2 SASEGT. This CDR3 has 13 amino acids. V lost 0 bases and J lost 13, with 15 bases in between.

The J gene is TRBJ2-7, the V gene TRBV27; 8 bases agree with TRBD2. In germline, CDR1 is MNHEY, CDR2 SMNVEV (reference sequence). With V trimmed by 10 bases and J by 3 bases, 5 bases remained unmatched. There are 12 residues in the CDR3. The CDR3 DNA reads TGTGCCACCGATACTAGCGGCTACGAGCAGTACTTC. Translated, it gives CATDTSGYEQYF.

The table lists this clonotype with many counts. The rearrangement links TRBV7-2 to TRBJ2-4, with D hard to call. The V gene's germline CDR1 is SGHTA and CDR2 FQGNSA. V was trimmed by 3 bases and J by 7 bases, leaving 7 bases between them. This CDR3 comprises 12 residues. The CDR3 DNA is TGTGCCAGCAGCTTGTATCCCAACATTCAGTACTTC. It encodes CASSLYPNIQYF. The variable domain in full, completed from reference TRBV7-2 and TRBJ2-4, reads GAGVSQSPSNKVTEKGKDVELRCDPISGHTALYWYRQSLGQGLEFLIYFQGNSAPDKSGLPSDRFSAERTGGSVSTLTIQRTQQEDSAVYLCASSLYPNIQYFGAGTRLSVL.

The rearrangement links TRBV30 to TRBJ2-6, with 7 bases matching TRBD2. Looked up from germline, CDR1 is GTSNPN and CDR2 is SVGIG (reference sequence). Trimming removed 4 bases from V and 7 bases from J; junction bases left unmatched: 4. The CDR3 loop spans 13 amino acids. CDR3 nucleotide sequence: TGTGCCTGGAACCGGGGGGTAGCCAACGTCCTGACTTTC. Translated, it gives CAWNRGVANVLTF.

Details on this clonotype: This may arise from a read error, as a much more abundant clone is one base away. The rearrangement uses TRBV7-6 and TRBJ2-5; D uncertain. Looked up from germline, CDR1 is SGHVS and CDR2 is FNYEAQ. Trimming cost V 2 bases and J 3 bases, with 13 bases left between them. The length of the CDR3 is 15 residues. CDR3 nucleotides: TGTGCCAGCAGCTTACCGGGTCCGGTCGAAGAGACCCAGTACTTC. Translated: CASSLPGPVEETQYF. Together with reference TRBV7-6 and TRBJ2-5, the CDR3 gives the full variable domain: GAGVSQSPRYKVTKRGQDVALRCDPISGHVSLYWYRQALGQGPEFLTYFNYEAQQDKSGLPNDRFSAERPEGSISTLTIQRTEQRDSAMYRCASSLPGPVEETQYFGPGTRLLVL.

The chain is built from TRBV6-5 and TRBJ2-1; 12 bases are a match to TRBD2. The germline gives CDR1 MNHEY, CDR2 SVGAGI. This CDR3 has 20 residues. After removal of 5 bases from V and 4 bases from J, the junction contained 18 bases not matched to a gene. Here the CDR3 DNA reads TGTGCCAGCAGTGCGATGGGACTAGCGGGCCGAGGGCCCCAATACAATGAGCAGTTCTTC. It codes for CASSAMGLAGRGPQYNEQFF.

In its sample, this clonotype was seen a few times. This chain connects TRBV10-2 to TRBJ1-6; D might be TRBD1 (5 bases). The CDR3 runs to 15 residues. In germline, CDR1 is WSHSY, CDR2 SAAADI. The V gene lost 3 bases and the J gene lost 12 bases, with 18 bases spanning the gap. CDR3 nucleotides: TGCGCCAGCAGTGATATCCCAGGGCGACTGGGACCCCTCCACTTT. It yields the protein CASSDIPGRLGPLHF.

The rearrangement uses TRBV28 and TRBJ2-7; maybe TRBD2 (6 bases). Germline CDR1 and CDR2: MDHEN and SYDVKM. The germline V and J ends were trimmed by 6 bases and 1 base, with 19 bases remaining between them. The CDR3 is 16 residues long. The CDR3 nucleotides read TGTGCCAGCAGCCCCCTGGAGGGCAGGCGGTCCTACGAGCAGTACTTC. Protein product: CASSPLEGRRSYEQYF.

This clonotype came up a few times. The V and J genes are TRBV5-1 and TRBJ2-7; 10 bases map to TRBD2. The ends lost 4 bases at V and 5 bases at J; junction bases unmatched: 9. The CDR3 contains 15 residues. Germline V gene lookup returns CDR1 SGHRS and CDR2 YFSETQ. CDR3 in DNA: TGCGCCAGCAGCCCACTACTTCTAGCGGGAGACGAGCAGTACTTC. It is translated as CASSPLLLAGDEQYF.

The chain recombines TRBV12-3 or TRBV12-4 with TRBJ1-4; D gene unclear. The CDR3 is 15 amino acids. Deletions cut 6 bases from V and 5 bases from J, with 16 bases between. CDR3 loop: CASRLHGSANEKLFF. For the CDR3, the DNA is TGTGCCAGCAGGCTCCATGGATCGGCCAATGAAAAACTGTTTTTT.

The chain carries TRBV7-6 and TRBJ2-7, with TRBD1 matching 7 bases. Germline-derived CDR1 and CDR2 are SGHVS and FNYEAQ. Trimming removed 2 bases from V and 8 bases from J; junction bases left unmatched: 6. The CDR3 sequence is 13 residues long. The CDR3 DNA reads as TGTGCCAGCAGCTTAAGTCGAGGGGGCCAGCAGTACTTC. This encodes CASSLSRGGQQYF.

This clonotype was detected only a few times. The rearrangement links TRBV7-9 to TRBJ1-4; 7 nucleotides align to TRBD1. Germline loops: CDR1 SEHNR, CDR2 FQNEAQ (reference sequence). V lost 4 bases to trimming and J lost 0 bases; unmatched junction nucleotides: 2. CDR3 length: 15 amino acids. The DNA for the CDR3 is TGTGCCAGCAGCTCAGGACAGGCAACTAATGAAAAACTGTTTTTT. Translating gives CASSSGQATNEKLFF.